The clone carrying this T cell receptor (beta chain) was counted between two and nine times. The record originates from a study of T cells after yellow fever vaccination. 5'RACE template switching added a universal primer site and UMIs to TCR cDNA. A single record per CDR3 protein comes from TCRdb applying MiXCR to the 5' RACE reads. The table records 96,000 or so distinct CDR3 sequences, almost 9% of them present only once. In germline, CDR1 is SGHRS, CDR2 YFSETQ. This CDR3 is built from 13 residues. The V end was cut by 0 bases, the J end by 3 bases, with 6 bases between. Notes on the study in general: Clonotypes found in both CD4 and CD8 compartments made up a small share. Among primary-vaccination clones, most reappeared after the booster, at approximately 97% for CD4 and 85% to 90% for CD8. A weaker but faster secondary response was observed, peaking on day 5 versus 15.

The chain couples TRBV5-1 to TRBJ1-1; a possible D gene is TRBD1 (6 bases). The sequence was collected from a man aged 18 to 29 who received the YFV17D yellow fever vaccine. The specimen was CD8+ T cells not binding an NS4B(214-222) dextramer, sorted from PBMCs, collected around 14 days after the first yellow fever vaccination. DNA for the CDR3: TGCGCCAGCAGCTTGGGACAGGACACTGAAGCTTTCTTT. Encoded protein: CASSLGQDTEAFF.